This TCR beta chain was sequenced for a study of shared clonotypes between healthy human individuals. Study-level points and caveats: Few donors limited the genetic and exposure-history diversity represented.

For this clone: Its target is not known.

This CDR3 comprises 15 residues. Germline-derived CDR1 and CDR2 are SGHAT and FQNNGV. Trimming left V 8 bases short and J 6 bases short, with 21 bases between. A deep-level run was used for the assay. Sequencing was performed with immunoSEQ multiplex PCR; in TCRdb, only in-frame clones are kept and a portion is missing. The sample has approximately 1,000,000 clones, roughly 80% seen once. The sequence was collected from a man between 18 and 29 years old in good health. Some clones in this sample may be carry-over from other donors' samples. The rearrangement links TRBV11-2 to TRBJ2-3, with a weak D call TRBD2 (5 bases). The sequenced material came from memory CD4+ T cells from PBMCs. Described subset: CD45RA-negative fraction. The CDR3 sequence: CASGLVGSNADTQYF. The CDR3 DNA sequence: TGTGCCAGCGGACTTGTTGGTAGCAACGCGGATACGCAGTATTTT.